This section outlines one TCR beta chain sequence together with its context. As yet, its antigen is unknown. The sample originates from a study of cytomegalovirus exposure and HLA in healthy donors. Study-wide results and limits: A link between a missense DCLRE1C variant and TCR beta V- and J-gene trimming emerged from a later analysis. Presence/absence comparisons presumed near-even sequencing depth among donors. As a later analysis revealed, most CMV-associated TCR beta chains appeared HLA-restricted. Later examination showed HLA-associated TCR beta chains had greater clonal expansion than equally common others.

Both 60 Vbeta primers and 13 Jbeta primers went into the PCR. Data came from immunoSEQ multiplex PCR; TCRdb stores just in-frame clones and leaves some out. The sample yields around 150,000 clones, around three quarters seen once. CDR3 length: 17 residues. Germline loops: CDR1 SQVTM, CDR2 ANQGSEA. The V segment lost 4 bases and the J segment 0 bases; nucleotides outside the gene matches: 11. This sequence joins TRBV29-1 and TRBJ2-1; 8 bases align to TRBD2. This clonotype was sampled from a man aged 35 to 55 in good health and CMV-seropositive. Source material: PBMCs. CDR3 nucleotides: TGCAGCGTTGGTTTGACAGCCGGGACTAGCTCCTACAATGAGCAGTTCTTC. It codes for CSVGLTAGTSSYNEQFF.